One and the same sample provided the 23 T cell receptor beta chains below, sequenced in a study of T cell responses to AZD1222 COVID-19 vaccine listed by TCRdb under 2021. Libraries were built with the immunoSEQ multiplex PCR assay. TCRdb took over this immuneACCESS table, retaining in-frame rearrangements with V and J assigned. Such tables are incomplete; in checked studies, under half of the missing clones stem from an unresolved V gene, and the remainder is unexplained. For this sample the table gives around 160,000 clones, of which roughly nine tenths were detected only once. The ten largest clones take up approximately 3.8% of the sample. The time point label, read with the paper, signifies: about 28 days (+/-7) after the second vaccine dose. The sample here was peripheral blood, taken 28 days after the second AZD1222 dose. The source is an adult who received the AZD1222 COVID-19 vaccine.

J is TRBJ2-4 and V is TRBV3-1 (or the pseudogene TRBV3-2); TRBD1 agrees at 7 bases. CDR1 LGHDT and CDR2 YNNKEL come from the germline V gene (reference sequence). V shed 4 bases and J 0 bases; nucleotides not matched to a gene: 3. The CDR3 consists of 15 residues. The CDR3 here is CASSPQGVAKNIQYF. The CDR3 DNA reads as TGTGCCAGCAGCCCCCAGGGGGTAGCCAAAAACATTCAGTACTTC.

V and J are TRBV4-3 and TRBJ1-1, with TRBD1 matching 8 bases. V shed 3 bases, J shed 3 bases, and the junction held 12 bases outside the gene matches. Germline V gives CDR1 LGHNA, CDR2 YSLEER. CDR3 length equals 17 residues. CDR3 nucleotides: TGCGCCAGCAGCCATTCGACAGGGGCAGGTAGTCACACTGAAGCTTTCTTT. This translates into CASSHSTGAGSHTEAFF.

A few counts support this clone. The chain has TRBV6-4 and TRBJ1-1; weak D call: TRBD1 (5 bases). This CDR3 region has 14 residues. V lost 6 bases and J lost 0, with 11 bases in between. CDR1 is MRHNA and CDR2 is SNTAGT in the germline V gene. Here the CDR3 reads CASSQQALNTEAFF. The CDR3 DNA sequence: TGTGCCAGCAGCCAACAGGCCTTGAACACTGAAGCTTTCTTT.

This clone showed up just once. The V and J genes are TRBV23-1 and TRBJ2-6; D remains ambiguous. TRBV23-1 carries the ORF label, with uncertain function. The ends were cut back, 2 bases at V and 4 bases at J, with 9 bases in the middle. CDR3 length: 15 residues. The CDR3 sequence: CASSQISRGANVLTF. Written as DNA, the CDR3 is TGCGCCAGCAGTCAAATTTCCCGCGGGGCCAACGTCCTGACTTTC.

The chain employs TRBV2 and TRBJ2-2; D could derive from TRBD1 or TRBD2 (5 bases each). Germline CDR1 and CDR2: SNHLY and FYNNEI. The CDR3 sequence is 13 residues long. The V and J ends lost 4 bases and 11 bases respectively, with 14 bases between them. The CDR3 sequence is CASSGLRGIELFF. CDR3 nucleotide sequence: TGTGCCAGCAGTGGGTTGAGGGGCATTGAGCTGTTTTTT. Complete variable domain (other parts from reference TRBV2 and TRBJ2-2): EPEVTQTPSHQVTQMGQEVILRCVPISNHLYFYWYRQILGQKVEFLVSFYNNEISEKSEIFDDQFSVERPDGSNFTLKIRSTKLEDSAMYFCASSGLRGIELFFGEGSRLTVL.

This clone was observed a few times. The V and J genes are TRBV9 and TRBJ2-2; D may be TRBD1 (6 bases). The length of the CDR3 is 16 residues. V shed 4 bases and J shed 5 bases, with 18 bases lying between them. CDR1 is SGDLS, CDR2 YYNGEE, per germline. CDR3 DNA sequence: TGTGCCAGCAGCCCAGACCCGGGACAAAGAACCGGGGAGCTGTTTTTT. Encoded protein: CASSPDPGQRTGELFF.

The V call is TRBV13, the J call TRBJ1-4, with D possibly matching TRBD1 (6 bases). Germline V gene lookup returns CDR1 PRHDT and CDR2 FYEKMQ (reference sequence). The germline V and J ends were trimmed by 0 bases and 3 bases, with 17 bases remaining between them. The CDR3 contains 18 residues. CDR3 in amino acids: CASSLGPSGVRANEKLFF. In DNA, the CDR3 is TGTGCCAGCAGCTTAGGCCCCTCAGGGGTAAGGGCTAATGAAAAACTGTTTTTT.

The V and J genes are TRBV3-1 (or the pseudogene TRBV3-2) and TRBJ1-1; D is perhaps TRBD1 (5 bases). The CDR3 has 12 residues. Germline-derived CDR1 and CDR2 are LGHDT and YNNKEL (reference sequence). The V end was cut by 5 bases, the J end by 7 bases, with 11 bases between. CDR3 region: CASSEDTDEAFF. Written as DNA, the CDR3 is TGTGCCAGCAGCGAGGACACCGATGAAGCTTTCTTT.

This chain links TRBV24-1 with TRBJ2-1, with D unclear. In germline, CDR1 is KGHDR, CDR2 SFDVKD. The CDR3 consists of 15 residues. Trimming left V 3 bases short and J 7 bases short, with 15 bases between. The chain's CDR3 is CATSDESGPLNEQFF. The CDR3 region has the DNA TGTGCCACCAGTGATGAATCCGGACCGTTGAATGAGCAGTTCTTC.

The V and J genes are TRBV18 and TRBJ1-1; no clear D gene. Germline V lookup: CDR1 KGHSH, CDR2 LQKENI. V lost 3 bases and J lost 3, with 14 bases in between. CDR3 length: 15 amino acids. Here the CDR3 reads CASSPEDVRYTEAFF. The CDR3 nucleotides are TGTGCCAGCTCACCTGAGGATGTTCGGTACACTGAAGCTTTCTTT.

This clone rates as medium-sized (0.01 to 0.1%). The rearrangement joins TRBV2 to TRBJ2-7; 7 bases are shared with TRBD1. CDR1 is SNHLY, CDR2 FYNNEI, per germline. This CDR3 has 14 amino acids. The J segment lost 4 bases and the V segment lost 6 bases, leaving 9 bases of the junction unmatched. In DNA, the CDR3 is TGTGCCAGCAGCGAAAATAACAGGGGTTACGAGCAGTACTTC. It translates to CASSENNRGYEQYF.

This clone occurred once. The CDR3 nucleotides read TGCAGCGCCAAGTCAGGGAACCACGAGCAGTACTTC. Its protein product is CSAKSGNHEQYF. This chain connects TRBV29-1 to TRBJ2-7, with a weak D call TRBD1 (5 bases). Between the trimmed V and J ends, which lost 7 bases and 5 bases, there was a span of 15 bases. The CDR3 covers 12 residues. CDR1 SQVTM and CDR2 ANQGSEA come from the germline V gene.

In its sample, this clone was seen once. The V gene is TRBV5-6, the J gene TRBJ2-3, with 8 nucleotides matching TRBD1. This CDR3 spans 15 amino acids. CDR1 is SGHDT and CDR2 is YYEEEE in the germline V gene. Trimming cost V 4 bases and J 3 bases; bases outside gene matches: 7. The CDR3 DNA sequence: TGTGCCAGCAGCCCCGGGACAGGTGGTACAGATACGCAGTATTTT. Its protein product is CASSPGTGGTDTQYF.

Written as DNA, the CDR3 is TGCAGCGCTGGGGGGAGCGGGAGGGAATACGAGCAGTACTTC. Protein: CSAGGSGREYEQYF. V and J are TRBV29-1 and TRBJ2-7; 10 nucleotides agree with TRBD2. Trimming took 7 bases from V and 4 from J; bases not matched to a gene: 10. The germline gives CDR1 SQVTM, CDR2 ANQGSEA. The CDR3 extends over 14 amino acids.

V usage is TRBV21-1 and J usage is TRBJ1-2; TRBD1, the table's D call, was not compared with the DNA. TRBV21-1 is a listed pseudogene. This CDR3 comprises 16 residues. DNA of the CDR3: TGTGCCAGCAGCAGAAACCGGGACAGCTCTAACTATGGCTACACCTTC. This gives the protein CASSRNRDSSNYGYTF.

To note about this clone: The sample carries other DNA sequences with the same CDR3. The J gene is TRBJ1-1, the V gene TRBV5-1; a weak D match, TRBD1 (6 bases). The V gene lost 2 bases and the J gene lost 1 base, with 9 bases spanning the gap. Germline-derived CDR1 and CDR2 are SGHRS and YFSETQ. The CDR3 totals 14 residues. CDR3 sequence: CASSLSTGNTEAFF. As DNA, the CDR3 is TGCGCCAGCAGCTTATCGACAGGGAACACTGAAGCTTTCTTT.

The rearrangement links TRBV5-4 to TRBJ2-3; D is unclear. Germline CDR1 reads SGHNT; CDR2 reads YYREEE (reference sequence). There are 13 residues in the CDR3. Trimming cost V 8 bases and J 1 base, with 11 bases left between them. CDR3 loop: CASGIYGTDTQYF. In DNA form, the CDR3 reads TGTGCCAGTGGGATCTATGGCACAGATACGCAGTATTTT.

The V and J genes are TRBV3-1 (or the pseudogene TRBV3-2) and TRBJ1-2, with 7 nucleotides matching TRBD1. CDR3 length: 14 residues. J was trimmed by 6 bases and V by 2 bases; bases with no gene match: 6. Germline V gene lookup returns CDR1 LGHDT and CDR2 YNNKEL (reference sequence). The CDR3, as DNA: TGTGCCAGCAGCCAACTGACAGGGTTAGATGGCTACACCTTC. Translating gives CASSQLTGLDGYTF.

CDR3 protein: CASSPWTENIQYF. The CDR3, as DNA: TGTGCCAGCAGTCCATGGACAGAAAACATTCAGTACTTC. The chain recombines TRBV28 with TRBJ2-4; the D gene is possibly TRBD1 (6 bases). There are 13 residues in the CDR3. V was pared by 5 bases and J by 5 bases, with 10 bases between. The V gene's germline CDR1 is MDHEN and CDR2 SYDVKM.

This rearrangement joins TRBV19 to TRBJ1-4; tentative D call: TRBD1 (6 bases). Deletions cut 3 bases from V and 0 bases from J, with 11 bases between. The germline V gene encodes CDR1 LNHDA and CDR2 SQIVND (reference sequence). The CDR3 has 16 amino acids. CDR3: CASSIGQLATNEKLFF. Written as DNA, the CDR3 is TGTGCCAGTAGTATTGGACAGCTTGCAACTAATGAAAAACTGTTTTTT.

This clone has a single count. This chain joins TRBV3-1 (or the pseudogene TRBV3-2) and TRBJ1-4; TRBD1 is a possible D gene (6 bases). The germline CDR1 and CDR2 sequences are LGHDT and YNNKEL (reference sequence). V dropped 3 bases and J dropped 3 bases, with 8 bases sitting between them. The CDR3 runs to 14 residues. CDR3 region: CASSQGHSNEKLFF. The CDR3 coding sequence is TGTGCCAGCAGCCAGGGACATTCTAATGAAAAACTGTTTTTT.

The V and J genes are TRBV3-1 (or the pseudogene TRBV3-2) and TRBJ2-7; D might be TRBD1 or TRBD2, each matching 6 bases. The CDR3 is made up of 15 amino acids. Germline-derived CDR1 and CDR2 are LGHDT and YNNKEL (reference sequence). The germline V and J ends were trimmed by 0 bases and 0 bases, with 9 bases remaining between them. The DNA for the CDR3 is TGTGCCAGCAGCCAAGACGGGGGCCCCTCCTACGAGCAGTACTTC. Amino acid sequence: CASSQDGGPSYEQYF.

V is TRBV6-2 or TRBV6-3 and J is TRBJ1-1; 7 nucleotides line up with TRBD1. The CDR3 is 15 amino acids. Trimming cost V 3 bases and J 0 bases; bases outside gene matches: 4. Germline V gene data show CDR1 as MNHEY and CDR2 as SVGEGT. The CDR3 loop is CASSYGRGLNTEAFF. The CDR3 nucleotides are TGTGCCAGCAGTTATGGTAGGGGGCTGAACACTGAAGCTTTCTTT.